These T cell receptor beta chains were read from a single sample in a study of vaccination and CD4 T cells after COVID-19. TCRdb itself ran the PCR reads through MiXCR, one entry per CDR3 protein. Of about 17,000 distinct CDR3 sequences in the sample, less than 60% were seen once. These receptors lack a known antigen. The source was CD4+ T cells from blood, cultured in vitro, collected before SARS-CoV-2 vaccination. These receptors all stem from a human donor who had recovered from COVID-19. The CDR3 runs from the conserved cysteine through the conserved F or W. The D gene is left open where the match is weak. Clone size is shown for a subset of rows, as once, few, many or a class of expanded clone.

abundance	v_gene	d_gene	j_gene	CDR3aa	CDR3nt
-	TRBV27	-	TRBJ2-3	CASLPWGSVFGDTQYF	TGTGCCAGCCTCCCCTGGGGTTCGGTGTTCGGAGATACGCAGTATTTT
medium-sized	TRBV27	TRBD2	TRBJ2-7	CASSELAGGRYEQYF	TGTGCCAGCAGTGAACTAGCGGGAGGAAGGTACGAGCAGTACTTC
-	TRBV5-1	-	TRBJ1-6	CASSTESGAGSPLHF	TGCGCCAGCAGCACGGAGTCGGGGGCGGGTTCACCCCTCCACTTT
few	TRBV6-2/TRBV6-3	-	TRBJ2-2	CASRTGVGELFF	TGTGCCAGCAGGACCGGCGTCGGGGAGCTGTTTTTT
few	TRBV28	-	TRBJ1-3	CASSIGAGNTIYF	TGTGCCAGCAGTATAGGGGCTGGAAACACCATATATTTT
-	TRBV6-1	-	TRBJ1-1	CASSRRVNTEAFF	TGTGCCAGCAGTAGGAGGGTGAACACTGAAGCTTTCTTT
-	TRBV19	-	TRBJ2-5	CASSMLRGGRETQYF	TGTGCCAGTAGTATGTTGAGGGGTGGAAGAGAGACCCAGTACTTC
-	TRBV7-9	TRBD1	TRBJ2-2	CASSYAGTGDTGELFF	TGTGCCAGCAGCTACGCAGGGACAGGGGACACCGGGGAGCTGTTTTTT
-	TRBV28	TRBD2	TRBJ2-3	CASSSPPGLAGGGPTFTDTQYF	TGTGCCAGCAGTTCCCCCCCGGGACTAGCGGGAGGTGGACCAACATTCACAGATACGCAGTATTTT
-	TRBV6-5	-	TRBJ1-5	CASSSTPSQPQHF	TGTGCCAGCAGTTCCACTCCTTCTCAGCCCCAGCATTTT
-	TRBV20-1	-	TRBJ2-7	CSASPAAGAASYEQYF	TGCAGTGCTAGCCCGGCGGCGGGGGCCGCTTCCTACGAGCAGTACTTC
few	TRBV19	TRBD1	TRBJ1-2	CASSILGQGANYGYTF	TGTGCCAGTAGTATCCTCGGACAGGGAGCTAACTATGGCTACACCTTC
-	TRBV20-1	TRBD2	TRBJ2-3	CSARRLAGADTQYF	TGCAGTGCTAGAAGACTAGCGGGAGCAGATACGCAGTATTTT
few	TRBV6-2/TRBV6-3	-	TRBJ1-5	CATQGQSEDNQPQHF	TGTGCCACCCAAGGACAGTCGGAGGACAATCAGCCCCAGCATTTT
medium-sized	TRBV19	-	TRBJ1-2	CASSLPGARYGYTF	TGTGCCAGTTCCCTCCCAGGGGCGCGGTATGGCTACACCTTC
-	TRBV4-3	TRBD2	TRBJ2-7	CASSQVAGGPGEQYF	TGCGCCAGCAGCCAGGTAGCGGGAGGGCCGGGGGAGCAGTACTTC
few	TRBV2	-	TRBJ2-3	CASSEGGPQYF	TGTGCCAGCAGTGAAGGTGGTCCGCAGTATTTT
-	TRBV2	-	TRBJ2-3	CASSDVLRGGSDTQYF	TGTGCCAGCAGTGATGTATTGAGGGGGGGGTCAGATACGCAGTATTTT
-	TRBV20-1	-	TRBJ1-1	CSANPLRLNTEAFF	TGCAGTGCCAACCCTCTAAGGTTGAACACCGAAGCTTTCTTT
few	TRBV7-2	-	TRBJ2-5	CASSRVRDGKETQYF	TGTGCCAGCAGCCGAGTGCGGGACGGTAAAGAGACCCAGTACTTC
few	TRBV20-1	TRBD2	TRBJ2-3	CSARGLAGGSTDTQYF	TGCAGTGCTAGGGGACTAGCGGGGGGTAGCACAGATACGCAGTATTTT
-	TRBV27	-	TRBJ1-1	CASSLRSGVNGKSTEAFF	TGTGCCAGCAGTTTAAGGAGCGGTGTTAATGGGAAAAGCACTGAAGCTTTCTTT
-	TRBV10-3	-	TRBJ1-5	CAISGSQGQPQHF	TGTGCCATCAGTGGGTCACAGGGCCAGCCCCAGCATTTT
few	TRBV19	-	TRBJ2-5	CASSIGGESETQYF	TGTGCCAGTAGTATCGGCGGCGAGTCGGAGACCCAGTACTTC
few	TRBV2	TRBD1	TRBJ1-1	CASSESGTVNTEAFF	TGTGCCAGCAGTGAGAGTGGGACAGTTAACACTGAAGCTTTCTTT
-	TRBV19	TRBD1	TRBJ1-2	CASNKSGRDSYGYTF	TGTGCCAGTAATAAAAGTGGTCGGGACAGCTATGGCTACACCTTC
-	TRBV7-9	-	TRBJ1-5	CASSGLQDNQPQHF	TGTGCCAGCAGCGGACTACAGGACAATCAGCCCCAGCATTTT
once	TRBV18	-	TRBJ2-7	CASSPPSSGRSEQYF	TGTGCCAGCTCACCCCCGAGTTCTGGGCGAAGCGAGCAGTACTTC
-	TRBV18	-	TRBJ1-5	CASSPAANQPQHF	TGTGCCAGCTCACCCGCAGCGAATCAGCCCCAGCATTTT
-	TRBV2	-	TRBJ1-5	CASTLRINQPQHF	TGTGCCAGCACTCTACGGATTAATCAGCCCCAGCATTTT
-	TRBV6-4	TRBD1	TRBJ2-1	CASSAGDRVYNEQFF	TGTGCCAGCAGTGCGGGGGACAGGGTATACAATGAGCAGTTCTTC
-	TRBV20-1	-	TRBJ2-1	CSASSTPDNEQFF	TGCAGTGCTAGTTCGACACCCGACAATGAGCAGTTCTTC
-	TRBV18	TRBD2	TRBJ2-7	CASSKGGTSGSYEQYF	TGTGCCAGCTCGAAAGGTGGGACTAGCGGGTCCTACGAGCAGTACTTC
-	TRBV24-1	-	TRBJ2-3	CATSGAGGTDTQYF	TGTGCCACCAGTGGGGCAGGGGGCACAGATACGCAGTATTTT
once	TRBV6-2/TRBV6-3	-	TRBJ1-5	CASRQIRSQPQHF	TGTGCCAGCAGACAAATTCGCAGTCAGCCCCAGCATTTT
few	TRBV20-1	-	TRBJ1-1	CSARLVRAFF	TGCAGTGCTAGACTTGTAAGGGCCTTTTTT
few	TRBV20-1	-	TRBJ2-3	CSVRTPTDTQYF	TGCAGCGTAAGGACTCCCACAGATACGCAGTATTTT
few	TRBV20-1	TRBD2	TRBJ2-5	CSARQSGLAGWETQYF	TGCAGTGCTAGACAATCGGGACTAGCGGGGTGGGAGACCCAGTACTTC
-	TRBV6-1	TRBD2	TRBJ2-1	CASSTTTSGSAHEQFF	TGTGCCAGCAGTACGACGACTAGCGGGAGCGCACATGAGCAGTTCTTC
few	TRBV20-1	TRBD2	TRBJ2-3	CSAKLAGPDTQYF	TGCAGTGCCAAACTAGCGGGGCCAGATACGCAGTATTTT
few	TRBV6-5	-	TRBJ2-7	CASSYFRGLPPYEQYF	TGTGCCAGCAGTTACTTTCGCGGCCTGCCACCCTACGAGCAGTACTTC
-	TRBV20-1	TRBD2	TRBJ2-7	CSASPGLAGEQYF	TGCAGTGCTAGTCCGGGACTAGCTGGCGAGCAGTACTTC
-	TRBV6-5	TRBD2	TRBJ2-3	CASSYESGRTSTDTQYF	TGTGCCAGCAGTTACGAGAGCGGGAGGACCAGCACAGATACGCAGTATTTT
few	TRBV7-2	-	TRBJ1-2	CASSLGRGPPYGYTF	TGTGCCAGCAGCTTAGGAAGGGGCCCTCCCTATGGCTACACCTTC
-	TRBV19	-	TRBJ1-2	CASSRETNYGYTF	TGTGCCAGTAGTAGAGAGACAAACTATGGCTACACCTTC
medium-sized	TRBV27	TRBD1	TRBJ1-5	CASSLVGQGPRQPQHF	TGTGCCAGCAGTTTAGTAGGACAGGGGCCCCGGCAGCCCCAGCATTTT
-	TRBV6-2/TRBV6-3	TRBD2	TRBJ2-5	CASSYSRGLAGQETQYF	TGTGCCAGCAGTTACTCGAGGGGACTAGCGGGGCAAGAGACCCAGTACTTC
-	TRBV14	-	TRBJ2-7	CASSQSLYTYEQYF	TGTGCCAGCAGCCAAAGTCTCTACACCTACGAGCAGTACTTC